One and the same sample provided the 27 T cell receptor beta chains below, sequenced in a study of cytomegalovirus exposure and HLA in healthy donors. The PCR was carried out with 60 Vbeta primers and 13 Jbeta primers. Sequenced by immunoSEQ multiplex PCR; TCRdb stores in-frame clones only, minus some. The repertoire holds 140,000 or so clones, with approximately 9% as singletons. Sequencing input: PBMCs. The source is a male donor in good health and CMV-seronegative.

About this clone: One end of the junction does not line up with germline, which may come from a read error. V is TRBV25-1 and J is TRBJ1-2, with 8 bases aligning to TRBD1. Per the germline V gene, CDR1 is MGHDK and CDR2 is SYGVNS. The CDR3 length is 15 residues. The CDR3 region has the DNA TGTGCCAGCAGTGATGACCTTGGACAGGGCCATGGCCACACCTTC. Protein sequence: CASSDDLGQGHGHTF.

V is TRBV28 and J is TRBJ2-5; D is undetermined. The V end lost 6 bases, the J end lost 5 bases, and 10 bases lay between the germline ends. Germline V gives CDR1 MDHEN, CDR2 SYDVKM. This CDR3 comprises 12 residues. The CDR3 is CASSQVLETQYF. In DNA form, the CDR3 reads TGTGCCAGCAGCCAGGTACTGGAGACCCAGTACTTC.

The chain joins TRBV7-2 to TRBJ2-7, with a tentative D call TRBD1 (6 bases). V gave up 1 base and J gave up 3 bases, with 10 bases separating them. The CDR3 covers 14 residues. The germline V gene has CDR1 SGHTA and CDR2 FQGNSA. The CDR3 DNA reads as TGTGCCAGCAGCTTAGGGACAGCTAGCTACGAGCAGTACTTC. Translating it yields CASSLGTASYEQYF.

This clone was found a few times. The rearrangement uses TRBV30 and TRBJ2-3, with 7 bases that match TRBD1. J gave up 0 bases and V 0 bases, and 3 bases lay outside the gene matches. From germline, CDR1 is GTSNPN and CDR2 SVGIG (reference sequence). This CDR3 region has 15 residues. The CDR3 is CAWSVGGVSTDTQYF. CDR3 bases: TGTGCCTGGAGTGTAGGGGGCGTTAGCACAGATACGCAGTATTTT.

The V gene is TRBV28, the J gene TRBJ2-7, with TRBD2 matching 10 bases. Germline assignment: CDR1 MDHEN and CDR2 SYDVKM. The V and J ends lost 4 bases and 3 bases, in that order; junction bases with no gene match: 6. This CDR3 contains 15 residues. CDR3 bases: TGTGCCAGCAGTTACCGGACTAGCGGCAGCTACGAGCAGTACTTC. Translation: CASSYRTSGSYEQYF.

This clone was seen only a few times. The chain carries TRBV2 and TRBJ1-5; possibly TRBD1 for D (6 bases). The length of the CDR3 is 15 residues. Germline V gene data show CDR1 as SNHLY and CDR2 as FYNNEI. Between the trimmed V and J ends, which lost 7 bases and 0 bases, there was a span of 13 bases. CDR3 sequence (DNA): TGTGCCAGCACGCAGGACAGACATAGCAATCAGCCCCAGCATTTT. The encoded protein is CASTQDRHSNQPQHF.

The chain couples TRBV4-2 to TRBJ2-1; D is possibly TRBD1 (6 bases). CDR1 is LGHNA, CDR2 YNFKEQ, per germline. This CDR3 contains 14 residues. Trimming cost V 5 bases and J 0 bases, with 8 bases left between them. The CDR3 bases are TGTGCCAGCAGCGTAGGGGGCTCCTACAATGAGCAGTTCTTC. Translation gives CASSVGGSYNEQFF.

The rearrangement joins TRBV5-6 to TRBJ1-1, with 8 positions matching TRBD1. CDR1 is SGHDT and CDR2 is YYEEEE in the germline V gene. J was trimmed by 4 bases and V by 1 base; bases with no gene match: 0. The CDR3 is 13 residues long. The CDR3 region has the DNA TGTGCCAGCAGCTTGCAGGGGGCCACTGAAGCTTTCTTT. It specifies CASSLQGATEAFF.

This chain links TRBV4-2 with TRBJ2-7; 7 bases are shared with TRBD1. V lost 1 base, J lost 0 bases, and 6 bases stayed unmatched. CDR1 and CDR2 from the germline V gene are LGHNA and YNFKEQ. This CDR3 has 16 amino acids. The CDR3 DNA reads as TGTGCCAGCAGCCAAGGGGGGACAGCCTACTCCTACGAGCAGTACTTC. Its protein product is CASSQGGTAYSYEQYF.

This clone came up a few times. The CDR3, as DNA: TGCGCCAGCAGCTCGATCGGACAGGGGGCGATCCGGTGGGGTGAAAAACTGTTTTTT. It encodes CASSSIGQGAIRWGEKLFF. The chain joins TRBV5-1 to TRBJ1-4; the match to TRBD1 covers 11 bases. J gave up 7 bases and V 3 bases, and 17 bases lay outside the gene matches. The germline V gene encodes CDR1 SGHRS and CDR2 YFSETQ. The CDR3 has 19 residues.

The chain employs TRBV2 and TRBJ1-3; 8 positions match TRBD1. Germline CDR1 SNHLY, CDR2 FYNNEI. The J segment lost 4 bases and the V segment lost 7 bases, leaving 9 bases of the junction unmatched. The CDR3 totals 15 residues. This CDR3 reads CASNSQGGPGNTIYF. CDR3 in DNA: TGTGCCAGCAACTCACAGGGGGGGCCCGGAAACACCATATATTTT. The full variable domain, completed using reference TRBV2 and TRBJ1-3, is EPEVTQTPSHQVTQMGQEVILRCVPISNHLYFYWYRQILGQKVEFLVSFYNNEISEKSEIFDDQFSVERPDGSNFTLKIRSTKLEDSAMYFCASNSQGGPGNTIYFGEGSWLTVV.

This clone was seen only a few times. V is TRBV7-3 and J is TRBJ2-5; the D is unclear. The DNA end lines up better with TRBJ2-7; the J call may be wrong. This CDR3 region has 14 residues. Germline values: CDR1 SGHTA, CDR2 FQGTGA. The CDR3, as DNA: TGTGCCAGCAGCTTATCCGGAGAATCCTACGAGCAGTACTTC. The encoded protein is CASSLSGESYEQYF.

This clone was detected only a few times. The chain employs TRBV7-9 and TRBJ1-3, with D possibly being TRBD1 (6 bases). The ends were cut back, 6 bases at V and 0 bases at J, with 12 bases in the middle. CDR1 is SEHNR and CDR2 is FQNEAQ in the germline V gene (reference sequence). The CDR3 contains 15 residues. Here the CDR3 reads CASRLDSASGNTIYF. The DNA of the CDR3 is TGTGCCAGCAGATTGGACAGCGCCTCTGGAAACACCATATATTTT.

The gene calls are TRBV15 and TRBJ2-1; 8 nucleotides match TRBD1. Germline V gene lookup returns CDR1 LNHNV and CDR2 YYDKDF (reference sequence). The trim removed 1 base at V and 4 bases at J, leaving 12 bases unmatched. The length of the CDR3 is 18 residues. The CDR3 DNA reads as TGTGCCACCAGCAGAGTTCTCCCACAGGGGGAAGAATACAATGAGCAGTTCTTC. Translated: CATSRVLPQGEEYNEQFF.

The J gene is TRBJ2-1, the V gene TRBV18; tentative D call: TRBD2 (5 bases). The V end lost 3 bases, the J end lost 10 bases, and 7 bases lay between the germline ends. CDR3 length equals 11 residues. Germline V gives CDR1 KGHSH, CDR2 LQKENI. As DNA, the CDR3 is TGTGCCAGCTCACCCCAGCGGGAGCAGTTCTTC. Encoded protein: CASSPQREQFF. The complete variable domain, with remaining parts taken from reference TRBV18 and TRBJ2-1, reads NAGVMQNPRHLVRRRGQEARLRCSPMKGHSHVYWYRQLPEEGLKFMVYLQKENIIDESGMPKERFSAEFPKEGPSILRIQQVVRGDSAAYFCASSPQREQFFGPGTRLTVL.

This chain links TRBV7-2 with TRBJ2-7; TRBD2 matches at 8 bases. Germline V gives CDR1 SGHTA, CDR2 FQGNSA. The CDR3 is 16 amino acids. Losses at the gene ends were 3 bases for V and 0 bases for J; bases not matched to a gene: 7. The CDR3 loop reads CASSFFAGGRSYEQYF. The CDR3 DNA sequence: TGTGCCAGCAGCTTTTTTGCGGGAGGACGCTCCTACGAGCAGTACTTC.

This clone was detected a few times. The CDR3 here is CAISNRDRAFTDTQYF. In nucleotides, the CDR3 is TGTGCCATCAGTAACCGGGACAGGGCTTTCACAGATACGCAGTATTTT. The chain links TRBV10-3 to TRBJ2-3; the match to TRBD1 covers 9 bases. CDR3 length: 16 amino acids. CDR1 and CDR2 (germline): ENHRY, SYGVKD. V was pared by 5 bases and J by 2 bases, with 8 bases of the junction left unmatched.

This clone has just a few counts. V and J are TRBV2 and TRBJ2-1; TRBD1 matches 10 bases. This CDR3 is 18 amino acids long. V was pared by 4 bases and J by 8 bases, with 17 bases of the junction left unmatched. Germline CDR1 and CDR2: SNHLY and FYNNEI. CDR3 sequence reads: CASSVTRRGTGDGDEQFF. The CDR3 DNA reads as TGTGCCAGCAGTGTGACCCGGAGAGGGACAGGGGATGGCGATGAGCAGTTCTTC. The full variable domain, completed using reference TRBV2 and TRBJ2-1, is EPEVTQTPSHQVTQMGQEVILRCVPISNHLYFYWYRQILGQKVEFLVSFYNNEISEKSEIFDDQFSVERPDGSNFTLKIRSTKLEDSAMYFCASSVTRRGTGDGDEQFFGPGTRLTVL.

The chain joins TRBV28 to TRBJ1-1; TRBD1 matches at 7 bases. J was trimmed by 10 bases and V by 10 bases; bases with no gene match: 21. This CDR3 has 15 amino acids. Per germline, CDR1 MDHEN and CDR2 SYDVKM. The CDR3 region is CATTPPGPTGALAFF. The CDR3 coding sequence is TGTGCCACCACCCCTCCAGGCCCCACAGGGGCCCTAGCTTTCTTT.

This clone was counted only a few times. The CDR3 DNA reads TGTGCCAGCAGTTACAGGGGGCTGGGGACCGGGGAGCTGTTTTTT. Protein sequence: CASSYRGLGTGELFF. The gene calls are TRBV6-5 and TRBJ2-2; 7 bases are shared with TRBD1. The CDR3 is made up of 15 amino acids. The germline V gene has CDR1 MNHEY and CDR2 SVGAGI. Germline trimming cut 2 bases from V and 5 bases from J; bases unmatched to any gene: 5.

The sample holds a few counts of this clone. V gene TRBV18 combines with J gene TRBJ1-2; 7 nucleotides line up with TRBD1. V gave up 4 bases and J gave up 2 bases; unmatched junction bases: 7. The CDR3 length is 15 residues. The germline V gene encodes CDR1 KGHSH and CDR2 LQKENI. The CDR3 loop is CASSLAEGANYGYTF. CDR3 DNA: TGTGCCAGCTCACTGGCCGAGGGGGCAAACTATGGCTACACCTTC.

This clone appeared a few times. The chain is built from TRBV28 and TRBJ1-6; TRBD1 agrees at 7 bases. Germline CDR1 reads MDHEN; CDR2 reads SYDVKM. V gave up 7 bases and J gave up 13 bases; unmatched junction bases: 10. The CDR3 is 13 amino acids. CDR3 DNA sequence: TGTGCCAGCACCACGGACAGGAATCTCCCCCTCCACTTT. It encodes CASTTDRNLPLHF.

The genes are TRBV7-2 and TRBJ2-3; 9 bases match TRBD2. This CDR3 has 16 residues. Germline loops: CDR1 SGHTA, CDR2 FQGNSA. V was clipped by 5 bases and J by 2 bases; unmatched bases: 8. The CDR3 DNA is TGTGCCAGCAGCGTACAAGCGGGGGGATACACAGATACGCAGTATTTT. Its protein product is CASSVQAGGYTDTQYF.

The chain has TRBV5-1 and TRBJ2-5, with D perhaps TRBD1 (5 bases). The last part of the DNA fits TRBJ2-7 better; the J call may be wrong. This CDR3 spans 15 amino acids. Germline-derived CDR1 and CDR2 are SGHRS and YFSETQ. CDR3 coding DNA: TGCGCCAGCAGCTTGGTGCCAGGGAACCCCTACGAGCAGTACTTC. Its protein is CASSLVPGNPYEQYF.

A few counts support this clone. The J gene is TRBJ2-1, the V gene TRBV2; 10 positions agree with TRBD1. CDR1 SNHLY and CDR2 FYNNEI come from the germline V gene. The CDR3 spans 15 residues. The junction had 4 bases not matched to a gene; V was cut back by 6 bases and J by 2 bases. This CDR3 is CASSKGQGAYNEQFF. The CDR3, as DNA: TGTGCCAGCAGCAAAGGACAGGGGGCCTACAATGAGCAGTTCTTC.

The chain joins TRBV15 to TRBJ1-2, with D perhaps matching TRBD1 (6 bases). V gave up 5 bases and J gave up 0 bases, with 13 bases separating them. The CDR3 extends over 15 amino acids. Germline V lookup: CDR1 LNHNV, CDR2 YYDKDF (reference sequence). The CDR3 DNA sequence: TGTGCCACCAGCCCACGACAGGCCACTAACTATGGCTACACCTTC. It specifies CATSPRQATNYGYTF.

The chain couples TRBV27 to TRBJ2-7, with 11 bases identical to TRBD2. The CDR3 is 18 residues long. After removal of 7 bases from V and 2 bases from J, the junction contained 16 bases not matched to a gene. Germline V lookup: CDR1 MNHEY, CDR2 SMNVEV (reference sequence). The CDR3 DNA follows: TGTGCCAGCACCCCAATGGGACTAGCGGCCGGCCGGGCCTACGAGCAGTACTTC. It translates to CASTPMGLAAGRAYEQYF.